This is a list of T cell receptor beta chains from one sample in a study of blood T cell repertoires in COVID-19. Clones were read by immunoSEQ multiplex PCR, and TCRdb kept only the in-frame ones, dropping some. Found here are more than 65,000 clones, 83% of them singletons; the top ten hold under 7.5%. The sequenced sample consisted of peripheral blood. These receptors originate from a man younger than 45 with COVID-19, enrolled during active disease. Each CDR3 is given with its conserved first and last residue. D genes are given only for firm matches. The listing skips clone size in some rows; elsewhere it reads once, few, many or a size class.

d_gene	v_gene	abundance	j_gene	CDR3nt	CDR3aa
NA	TRBV23-1	NA	TRBJ1-1	TGCGCCAGCAGTCGCGCACGCTCCACTGAAGCTTTCTTT	CASSRARSTEAFF
TRBD2	TRBV4-2	NA	TRBJ2-1	TGTGCCAGCAGCCCGCATGGGACTACCTACAATGAGCAGTTCTTC	CASSPHGTTYNEQFF
TRBD1	TRBV27	NA	TRBJ2-6	TGTGCCACTAGGGACAGGGTAATGCCTGGGGCCAACGTCCTGACTTTC	CATRDRVMPGANVLTF
NA	TRBV30	NA	TRBJ2-2	TGTGCCTGGACAGGCCCTGGTCGTGGCTCCGGGGAGCTGTTTTTT	CAWTGPGRGSGELFF
TRBD1	TRBV4-1	NA	TRBJ2-7	TGCGCCAGCAGCCCCCGGACAGGGAGCTACGAGCAGTACTTC	CASSPRTGSYEQYF
NA	TRBV27	NA	TRBJ2-7	TGTGCCAGCGCTTCCTATCCAAGGGGCTCTCGCGAGCAGTACTTC	CASASYPRGSREQYF
NA	TRBV2	NA	TRBJ1-2	TGTGCCAGCATCCTTAGCAGGGGCGCTCTTGGCTACACCTTC	CASILSRGALGYTF
TRBD1	TRBV7-3	many	TRBJ1-1	TGTGCCAGCAGCTCGGACAGGGGCCATGAAGCTTTCTTT	CASSSDRGHEAFF
NA	TRBV3-1/TRBV3-2	NA	TRBJ2-1	TGTGCCAGCAGCTACCTATACAATGAGCAGTTCTTC	CASSYLYNEQFF
TRBD2	TRBV24-1	once	TRBJ2-1	TGTGCCACCAGTGAAGGGAGGGGCACCTACAATGAGCAGTTCTTC	CATSEGRGTYNEQFF
NA	TRBV5-1	NA	TRBJ1-1	TGCGCCAGCAGCCTGTCCTATGGAAGACTCCAAGCTTTCTTT	CASSLSYGRLQAFF
NA	TRBV19	NA	TRBJ1-1	TGTGCCAGTACCAGACTAATGAACACTGAAGCTTTCTTT	CASTRLMNTEAFF
NA	TRBV28	NA	TRBJ2-3	TGTGCCAGCAGTTTTACAGTAAGCACAGATACGCAGTATTTT	CASSFTVSTDTQYF